The 11 T cell receptor beta chains below all came from one sample that was sequenced in a study of T-cell memory formation after mild COVID-19. MiXCR was run by TCRdb on the 5' RACE reads, yielding one entry per CDR3 protein. This sample carries around 340,000 distinct CDR3 sequences, roughly 15% of them seen once, and the ten largest clones take 22%. The sequencing input was PBMCs or a T cell subset sorted from them (not recorded which). These receptors all come from a man aged 18 to 30 who had mild COVID-19 (a few samples of this study predate the infection). Cell type and time point are not known.

This clonotype was picked up a small number of times. The chain joins TRBV11-2 to TRBJ2-7; 8 bases line up with TRBD1. Trimming took 1 base from V and 5 from J; bases not matched to a gene: 7. The germline V gene has CDR1 SGHAT and CDR2 FQNNGV. The CDR3 contains 15 residues. In DNA form, the CDR3 reads TGTGCCAGCAGCTTAGGGGGGGACAGGTCCCACGAGCAGTACTTC. Its translation: CASSLGGDRSHEQYF.

This clonotype turned up a few times. The CDR3 nucleotides read TGTGCCAGCAGACTCCTAGCGGGGGGGCCGCGGACCGGGGAGCTGTTTTTT. It encodes CASRLLAGGPRTGELFF. This chain links TRBV6-6 with TRBJ2-2; 12 bases are a match to TRBD2. The CDR3 extends over 17 amino acids. After removal of 6 bases from V and 5 bases from J, the junction contained 10 bases not matched to a gene. CDR1 and CDR2 from the germline V gene are MNHNY and SVGAGI (reference sequence).

The chain recombines TRBV5-6 with TRBJ2-3, with 14 bases that match TRBD2. The trim removed 7 bases at V and 0 bases at J, leaving 4 bases unmatched. This CDR3 contains 16 residues. Germline V gives CDR1 SGHDT, CDR2 YYEEEE. The CDR3 DNA is TGTGCCAGCGGGACTAGCGGGGGTGCTAGCACAGATACGCAGTATTTT. As protein: CASGTSGGASTDTQYF.

This chain links TRBV10-2 with TRBJ1-6; D remains ambiguous. The CDR3 is 16 residues long. Looked up from germline, CDR1 is WSHSY and CDR2 is SAAADI. Between the trimmed V and J ends, which lost 0 bases and 8 bases, there was a span of 14 bases. The CDR3 coding sequence is TGCGCCAGCAGTGAGTCTTGGAACCGAGGACATTCACCCCTCCACTTT. Translated, it gives CASSESWNRGHSPLHF.

This clonotype was observed many times. The chain recombines TRBV4-2 with TRBJ2-7; D is unresolved. The CDR3 sequence is 14 residues long. CDR1 and CDR2 from the germline V gene are LGHNA and YNFKEQ. Trimming took off 6 bases at V and 0 bases at J, with 12 bases between the two ends. In DNA form, the CDR3 reads TGTGCCAGCAGGTACGCTTTTAACTCCTACGAGCAGTACTTC. Amino acids: CASRYAFNSYEQYF.

This chain links TRBV7-9 with TRBJ2-1; D perhaps matches TRBD2 (7 bases). Trimming took 6 bases from V and 5 from J, leaving 23 bases between them. The CDR3 length is 17 residues. CDR1 and CDR2 from the germline V gene are SEHNR and FQNEAQ (reference sequence). The CDR3 DNA reads TGTGCCAGCAGTCCGACTAAATTTGCGGGGGCTGACAATGAGCAGTTCTTC. Amino acids: CASSPTKFAGADNEQFF.

This clonotype was seen only a few times. The chain joins TRBV7-2 to TRBJ1-1; D is possibly TRBD1 (6 bases). Trimming stripped 5 bases from V and 7 bases from J, with 17 bases between. The germline CDR1 and CDR2 sequences are SGHTA and FQGNSA. The CDR3 covers 14 residues. The CDR3 DNA reads TGTGCCAGCAGCCTAAACCAGGGGTGGGGTGAAGCTTTCTTT. Amino acid sequence: CASSLNQGWGEAFF.

This chain links TRBV18 with TRBJ2-3; 9 nucleotides match TRBD2. The J segment lost 6 bases and the V segment lost 0 bases, leaving 7 bases of the junction unmatched. The CDR3 sequence is 16 residues long. Looked up from germline, CDR1 is KGHSH and CDR2 is LQKENI. CDR3 region: CASSPPAGGPRDTQYF. CDR3 in DNA: TGTGCCAGCTCACCACCGGCGGGGGGGCCCCGCGATACGCAGTATTTT. Combining the CDR3 with reference TRBV18 and TRBJ2-3 gives the whole variable domain NAGVMQNPRHLVRRRGQEARLRCSPMKGHSHVYWYRQLPEEGLKFMVYLQKENIIDESGMPKERFSAEFPKEGPSILRIQQVVRGDSAAYFCASSPPAGGPRDTQYFGPGTRLTVL.

This clonotype was seen a handful of times. The chain is built from TRBV4-3 and TRBJ2-7; 8 bases are a match to TRBD1. V gave up 4 bases and J gave up 2 bases; unmatched junction bases: 10. CDR1 is LGHNA, CDR2 YSLEER, per germline. This CDR3 comprises 16 residues. The CDR3 DNA is TGCGCCAGCAGCCTCCGACAGGGGAGAATCCCCTACGAGCAGTACGTC. Translation: CASSLRQGRIPYEQYV.

This clonotype showed up just a few times. V is TRBV20-1 and J is TRBJ2-1; 8 positions match TRBD2. CDR1 and CDR2 (germline): DFQATT, SNEGSKA (reference sequence). The CDR3 runs to 11 residues. The V segment lost 7 bases and the J segment 10 bases; nucleotides outside the gene matches: 6. This CDR3 is CSGGSSGEQFF. In nucleotides, the CDR3 is TGCAGTGGGGGGTCTAGCGGGGAGCAGTTCTTC.

This clonotype was recorded a few times. The V gene is TRBV6-2 or TRBV6-3, the J gene TRBJ2-2; TRBD2 matches 13 bases. Germline CDR1 and CDR2: MNHEY and SVGEGT. CDR3 length: 18 residues. J lost 3 bases, V lost 2 bases, and 6 bases had no gene match. The CDR3 bases are TGTGCCAGCAGTTACGTGACTAGCGGGGGGCCAGACACCGGGGAGCTGTTTTTT. Its translation: CASSYVTSGGPDTGELFF.